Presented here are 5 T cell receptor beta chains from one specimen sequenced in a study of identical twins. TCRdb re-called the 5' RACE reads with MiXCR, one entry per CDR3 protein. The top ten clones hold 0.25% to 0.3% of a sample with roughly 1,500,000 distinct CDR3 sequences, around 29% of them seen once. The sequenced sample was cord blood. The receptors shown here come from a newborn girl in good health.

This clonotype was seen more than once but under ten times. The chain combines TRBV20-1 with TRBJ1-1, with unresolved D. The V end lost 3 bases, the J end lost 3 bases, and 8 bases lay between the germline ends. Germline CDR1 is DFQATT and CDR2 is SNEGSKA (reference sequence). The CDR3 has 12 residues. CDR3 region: CSARPQDTEAFF. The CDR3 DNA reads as TGCAGTGCTAGGCCTCAGGACACTGAAGCTTTCTTT.

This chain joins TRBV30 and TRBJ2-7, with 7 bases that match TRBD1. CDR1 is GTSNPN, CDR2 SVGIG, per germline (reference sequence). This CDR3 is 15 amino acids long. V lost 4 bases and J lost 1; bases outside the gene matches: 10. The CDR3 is CAWTPDRHYSYEQYF. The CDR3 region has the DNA TGTGCCTGGACCCCGGACAGGCACTATTCCTACGAGCAGTACTTC.

This CDR3 is CASSQVGGLAGPLGDEQYF. CDR3 coding DNA: TGCGCCAGCAGCCAAGTGGGCGGACTAGCGGGCCCCCTTGGGGATGAGCAGTACTTC. The rearrangement joins TRBV4-1 to TRBJ2-5; 11 bases agree with TRBD2. The CDR3 spans 19 residues. Germline CDR1 is MGHRA and CDR2 is YSYEKL. With 1 base clipped from V and 11 bases from J, the junction kept 21 bases outside the gene matches.

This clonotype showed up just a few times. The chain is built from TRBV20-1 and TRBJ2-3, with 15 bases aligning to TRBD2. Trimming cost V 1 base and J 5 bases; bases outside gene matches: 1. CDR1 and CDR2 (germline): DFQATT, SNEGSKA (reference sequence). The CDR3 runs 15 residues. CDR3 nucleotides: TGCAGTGCTAGAGGGACTAGCGGGGGGGTAGATACGCAGTATTTT. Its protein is CSARGTSGGVDTQYF.

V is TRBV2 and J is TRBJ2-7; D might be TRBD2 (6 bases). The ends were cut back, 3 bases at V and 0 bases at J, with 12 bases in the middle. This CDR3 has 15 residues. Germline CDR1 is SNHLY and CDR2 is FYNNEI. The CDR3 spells CASSEGTQSSYEQYF. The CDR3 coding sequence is TGTGCCAGCAGTGAGGGGACTCAAAGCTCCTACGAGCAGTACTTC.